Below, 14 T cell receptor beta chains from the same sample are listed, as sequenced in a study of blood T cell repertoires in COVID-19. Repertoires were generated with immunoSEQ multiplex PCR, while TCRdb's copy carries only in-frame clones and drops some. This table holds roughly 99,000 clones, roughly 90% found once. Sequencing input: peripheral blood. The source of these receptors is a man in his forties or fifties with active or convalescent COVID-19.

This CDR3 reads CASIGNRAGYGYTF. The CDR3 nucleotides are TGTGCCAGCATCGGAAACAGGGCAGGCTATGGCTACACCTTC. This sequence joins TRBV7-9 and TRBJ1-2, with TRBD1 as a possible D gene (6 bases). This CDR3 is built from 14 residues. The V gene's germline CDR1 is SEHNR and CDR2 FQNEAQ (reference sequence). Trimming pared 7 bases from V and 4 bases from J, leaving 16 bases between. Drawing the rest from reference TRBV7-9 and TRBJ1-2, the complete variable domain is DTGVSQNPRHKITKRGQNVTFRCDPISEHNRLYWYRQTLGQGPEFLTYFQNEAQLEKSRLLSDRFSAERPKGSFSTLEIQRTEQGDSAMYLCASIGNRAGYGYTFGSGTRLTVV.

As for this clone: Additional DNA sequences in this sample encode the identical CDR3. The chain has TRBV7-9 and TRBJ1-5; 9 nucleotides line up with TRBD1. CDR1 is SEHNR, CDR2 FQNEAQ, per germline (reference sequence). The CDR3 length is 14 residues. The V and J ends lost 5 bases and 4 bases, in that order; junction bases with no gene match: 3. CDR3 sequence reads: CASSLGQGNQPQHF. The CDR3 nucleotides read TGTGCCAGCAGCCTGGGACAGGGAAATCAGCCCCAGCATTTT.

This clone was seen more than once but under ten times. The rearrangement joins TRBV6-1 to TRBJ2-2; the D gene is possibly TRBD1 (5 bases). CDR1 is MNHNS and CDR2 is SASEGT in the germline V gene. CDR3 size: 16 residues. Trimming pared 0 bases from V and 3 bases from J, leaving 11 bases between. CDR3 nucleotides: TGTGCCAGCAGTGAAGCCGTCGGACACTACACCGGGGAGCTGTTTTTT. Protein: CASSEAVGHYTGELFF.

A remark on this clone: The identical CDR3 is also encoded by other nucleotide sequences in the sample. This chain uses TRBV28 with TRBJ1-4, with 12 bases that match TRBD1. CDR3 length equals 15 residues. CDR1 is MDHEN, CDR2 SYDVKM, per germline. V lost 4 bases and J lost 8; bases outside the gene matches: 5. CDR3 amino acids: CASSSSGTGGEKLFF. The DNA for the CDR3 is TGTGCCAGCAGTTCCTCCGGGACAGGGGGCGAAAAACTGTTTTTT. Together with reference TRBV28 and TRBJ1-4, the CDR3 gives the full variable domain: DVKVTQSSRYLVKRTGEKVFLECVQDMDHENMFWYRQDPGLGLRLIYFSYDVKMKEKGDIPEGYSVSREKKERFSLILESASTNQTSMYLCASSSSGTGGEKLFFGSGTQLSVL.

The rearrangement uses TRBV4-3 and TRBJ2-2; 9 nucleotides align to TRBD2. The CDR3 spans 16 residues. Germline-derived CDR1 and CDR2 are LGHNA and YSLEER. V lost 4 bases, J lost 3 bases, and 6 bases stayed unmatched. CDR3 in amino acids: CASSPGGLAHTGELFF. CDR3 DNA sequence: TGCGCCAGCAGCCCGGGGGGACTAGCCCACACCGGGGAGCTGTTTTTT.

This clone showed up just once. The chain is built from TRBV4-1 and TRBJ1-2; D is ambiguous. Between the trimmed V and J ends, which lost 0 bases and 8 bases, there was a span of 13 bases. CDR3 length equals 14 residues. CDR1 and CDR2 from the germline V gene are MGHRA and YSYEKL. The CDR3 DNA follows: TGCGCCAGCAGCCAAGATTACGAGTCGCGAGGCTACACCTTC. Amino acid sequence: CASSQDYESRGYTF.

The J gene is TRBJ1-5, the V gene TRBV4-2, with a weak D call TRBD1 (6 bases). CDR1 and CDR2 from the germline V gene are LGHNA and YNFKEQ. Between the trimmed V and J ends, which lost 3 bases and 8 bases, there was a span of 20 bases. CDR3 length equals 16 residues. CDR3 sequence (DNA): TGTGCCAGCAGCCAGACCTCATTACAGGGTTCAGAGCCCCAGCATTTT. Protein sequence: CASSQTSLQGSEPQHF.

This chain's CDR3 is CASRGEAGGPTDTQYF. CDR3 DNA sequence: TGCGCCAGCAGGGGGGAAGCGGGAGGGCCTACAGATACGCAGTATTTT. The V gene is TRBV5-1, the J gene TRBJ2-3, with 10 positions matching TRBD2. V was clipped by 5 bases and J by 3 bases; unmatched bases: 9. This CDR3 comprises 16 residues. Looked up from germline, CDR1 is SGHRS and CDR2 is YFSETQ.

CDR3 sequence: CASSQMGGNNEQFF. The CDR3, as DNA: TGTGCCAGCAGCCAAATGGGAGGGAACAATGAGCAGTTCTTC. The V call is TRBV4-2, the J call TRBJ2-1, with TRBD2 matching over 7 bases. The V gene end was trimmed by 2 bases and the J gene end by 5 bases; junction bases not matched to a gene: 3. The CDR3 spans 14 residues. Germline V gene data show CDR1 as LGHNA and CDR2 as YNFKEQ.

The CDR3 DNA reads as TGTGCCAGCAGGGCGGAGACAGGGGGCAACTACGAGCAGTACTTC. This sequence encodes CASRAETGGNYEQYF. The chain joins TRBV2 to TRBJ2-7; 10 nucleotides match TRBD1. Germline-derived CDR1 and CDR2 are SNHLY and FYNNEI. Trimming took 6 bases from V and 3 from J; bases not matched to a gene: 8. The CDR3 consists of 15 residues. Variable domain in full (rest from reference TRBV2 and TRBJ2-7): EPEVTQTPSHQVTQMGQEVILRCVPISNHLYFYWYRQILGQKVEFLVSFYNNEISEKSEIFDDQFSVERPDGSNFTLKIRSTKLEDSAMYFCASRAETGGNYEQYFGPGTRLTVT.

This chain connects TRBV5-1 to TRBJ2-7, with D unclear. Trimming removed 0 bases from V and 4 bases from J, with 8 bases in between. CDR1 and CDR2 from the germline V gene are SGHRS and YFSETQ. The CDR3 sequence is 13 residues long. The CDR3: CASSLVAAYEQYF. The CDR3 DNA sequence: TGCGCCAGCAGCTTGGTCGCGGCTTACGAGCAGTACTTC.

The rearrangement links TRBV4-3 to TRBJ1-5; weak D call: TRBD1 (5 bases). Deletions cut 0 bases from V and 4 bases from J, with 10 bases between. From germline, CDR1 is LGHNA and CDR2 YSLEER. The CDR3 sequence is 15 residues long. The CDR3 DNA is TGCGCCAGCAGCCAAGAGCAAGCAGGGAATCAGCCCCAGCATTTT. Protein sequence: CASSQEQAGNQPQHF.

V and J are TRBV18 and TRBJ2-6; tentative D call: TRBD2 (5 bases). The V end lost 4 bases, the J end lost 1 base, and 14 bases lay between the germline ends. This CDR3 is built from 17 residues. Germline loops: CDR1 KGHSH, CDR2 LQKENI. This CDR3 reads CASSHGVMESGANVLTF. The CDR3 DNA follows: TGTGCCAGCTCACACGGGGTTATGGAATCTGGGGCCAACGTCCTGACTTTC.

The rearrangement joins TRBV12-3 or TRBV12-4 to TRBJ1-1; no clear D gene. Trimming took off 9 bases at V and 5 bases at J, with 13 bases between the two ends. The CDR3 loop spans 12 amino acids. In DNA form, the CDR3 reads TGTGCCAGTACGGTAGGAGGTACTGAAGCTTTCTTT. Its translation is CASTVGGTEAFF.